Below are 9 T cell receptor beta chains sequenced from a single sample in a study of T cells in localized non-small cell lung cancer. Libraries were prepared by immunoSEQ multiplex PCR; TCRdb keeps only in-frame clonotypes and omits some of them. The profile shows 38,000 or so clones, just over 85% of them singletons. This specimen was peripheral blood mononuclear cells, taken before any cancer treatment. These receptors originate from a male donor older than 55 with stage II lung adenocarcinoma.

This clone occurred once. This CDR3 reads CASSVGYAGGFGTDTQYF. Here the CDR3 DNA reads TGTGCCAGCAGCGTAGGTTATGCGGGAGGCTTTGGCACAGATACGCAGTATTTT. This rearrangement joins TRBV9 to TRBJ2-3, with 8 bases fitting TRBD2. The germline gives CDR1 SGDLS, CDR2 YYNGEE. The CDR3 has 18 residues. Trimming at V came to 0 bases and at J to 1 base, leaving 10 bases not matched to a gene.

This clone was seen just once. The chain joins TRBV5-8 to TRBJ1-4; 9 bases match TRBD1. CDR3 length: 15 residues. The germline V gene has CDR1 SGHTS and CDR2 YDEGEE. V gave up 0 bases and J gave up 8 bases; unmatched junction bases: 5. Here the CDR3 DNA reads TGTGCCAGCAGCTTGGTAGAGACAGGGGGAGAAAAACTGTTTTTT. Its translation is CASSLVETGGEKLFF.

The chain links TRBV30 to TRBJ1-6, with no clear D. This CDR3 spans 12 amino acids. The V gene lost 0 bases and the J gene lost 10 bases, with 7 bases spanning the gap. Per the germline V gene, CDR1 is GTSNPN and CDR2 is SVGIG (reference sequence). This CDR3 is CAWSVVQSPLHF. The CDR3 coding sequence is TGTGCCTGGAGTGTCGTCCAGTCACCCCTCCACTTT.

This chain connects TRBV5-1 to TRBJ2-5; 11 nucleotides match TRBD1. Per germline, CDR1 SGHRS and CDR2 YFSETQ. The V segment lost 0 bases and the J segment 3 bases; nucleotides outside the gene matches: 1. The length of the CDR3 is 15 residues. The CDR3 region is CASSLGTGGEETQYF. In DNA, the CDR3 is TGCGCCAGCAGCTTGGGGACAGGGGGCGAAGAGACCCAGTACTTC.

The genes are TRBV2 and TRBJ2-7; TRBD2 matches 7 bases. Germline CDR1 and CDR2: SNHLY and FYNNEI. The CDR3 consists of 15 residues. J lost 6 bases, V lost 5 bases, and 13 bases had no gene match. Here the CDR3 reads CASSPLSGLTGEQYF. In DNA, the CDR3 is TGTGCCAGCAGTCCCCTCTCGGGACTAACGGGCGAGCAGTACTTC.

This clone was detected once. This chain uses TRBV5-1 with TRBJ1-2; 7 bases are shared with TRBD1. Germline CDR1 SGHRS, CDR2 YFSETQ. Unmatched junction bases numbered 4, after V lost 1 base and J lost 4 bases. The CDR3 runs to 14 residues. The CDR3 coding sequence is TGCGCCAGCAGCTTGCAGGGGGATCGCTATGGCTACACCTTC. Translated, it gives CASSLQGDRYGYTF.

The chain is built from TRBV6-5 and TRBJ1-4; D is perhaps TRBD1 (5 bases). Germline-derived CDR1 and CDR2 are MNHEY and SVGAGI. V was clipped by 7 bases and J by 0 bases, with 9 bases between them. This CDR3 is 14 amino acids long. In DNA, the CDR3 is TGTGCCAGCAAGAGGGGATCAACTAATGAAAAACTGTTTTTT. It translates to CASKRGSTNEKLFF.

The J gene is TRBJ1-2, the V gene TRBV28; 8 bases align to TRBD1. Germline V gene data show CDR1 as MDHEN and CDR2 as SYDVKM. V lost 5 bases, J lost 2 bases, and 10 bases stayed unmatched. This CDR3 region has 16 residues. This chain's CDR3 is CASSLTSGQENYGYTF. In DNA form, the CDR3 reads TGTGCCAGCAGTCTAACGTCGGGACAGGAAAACTATGGCTACACCTTC.

The chain combines TRBV19 with TRBJ1-5; D is uncertain. This CDR3 has 13 residues. In germline, CDR1 is LNHDA, CDR2 SQIVND (reference sequence). Deletions cut 3 bases from V and 5 bases from J, with 8 bases between. CDR3 region: CASSMDLYQPQHF. DNA of the CDR3: TGTGCCAGTAGTATGGACCTGTATCAGCCCCAGCATTTT.